Each of the 7 T cell receptor beta chains below was sequenced from the same sample in a study of radiotherapy plus CTLA-4 blockade in lung cancer. Produced via immunoSEQ multiplex PCR; TCRdb's table is partial and in-frame only. This sample yields 90,000 to 100,000 clones, of which around 74% are seen a single time; approximately 2.6% belongs to the top ten. The sample was peripheral blood, taken from a patient treated with radiotherapy plus ipilimumab. These receptors all stem from a human donor with non-small cell lung cancer who had a partial response to radiotherapy plus ipilimumab. Some clones in this sample may be carry-over from other donors' samples.

This sequence joins TRBV2 and TRBJ1-6, with D unclear. The ends were cut back, 8 bases at V and 7 bases at J, with 15 bases in the middle. The CDR3 has 14 amino acids. Germline CDR1 SNHLY, CDR2 FYNNEI. The CDR3 DNA reads as TGTGCCAGCCTAAAAATGATAGCAAATTCACCCCTCCACTTT. This gives the protein CASLKMIANSPLHF.

The rearrangement links TRBV5-1 to TRBJ2-7; 12 bases agree with TRBD1. V lost 7 bases, J lost 6 bases, and 8 bases stayed unmatched. The CDR3 runs 14 residues. The germline gives CDR1 SGHRS, CDR2 YFSETQ. The chain's CDR3 is CASGGTGGEFEQYF. CDR3 bases: TGCGCCAGCGGAGGGACAGGGGGCGAATTCGAGCAGTACTTC.

The chain combines TRBV7-9 with TRBJ2-7, with 9 nucleotides matching TRBD2. With 3 bases clipped from V and 1 base from J, the junction kept 1 base outside the gene matches. This CDR3 has 14 amino acids. Per germline, CDR1 SEHNR and CDR2 FQNEAQ (reference sequence). CDR3 residues: CASSFSGRSYEQYF. The CDR3 coding sequence is TGTGCCAGCAGCTTCAGCGGGAGGTCCTACGAGCAGTACTTC.

The table lists this clone with a count of one. The rearrangement joins TRBV19 to TRBJ2-2, with D possibly TRBD1 on 7 matching bases. From germline, CDR1 is LNHDA and CDR2 SQIVND (reference sequence). The length of the CDR3 is 19 residues. V lost 6 bases to trimming and J lost 10 bases, with 33 bases between them. The CDR3 loop reads CASSPATGTGGAKPAELFF. CDR3 DNA sequence: TGTGCCAGTAGCCCCGCGACAGGGACGGGCGGGGCAAAACCTGCGGAGCTGTTTTTT.

This rearrangement joins TRBV5-5 to TRBJ1-1; no definite D call. V shed 1 base and J shed 0 bases, with 10 bases lying between them. The germline V gene has CDR1 SGHKS and CDR2 YYEKEE (reference sequence). The CDR3 is 15 amino acids. CDR3 amino acids: CASSLRGGMNTEAFF. CDR3 DNA: TGTGCCAGCAGCTTGCGCGGCGGCATGAACACTGAAGCTTTCTTT.

V is TRBV2 and J is TRBJ2-5; unclear D gene. V lost 7 bases, J lost 2 bases, and 11 bases lay in between. This CDR3 region has 13 residues. CDR1 and CDR2 from the germline V gene are SNHLY and FYNNEI. CDR3 region: CASNGRLQETQYF. In nucleotides, the CDR3 is TGTGCCAGCAACGGCAGGCTGCAAGAGACCCAGTACTTC.

The chain links TRBV15 to TRBJ2-2, with D tentatively TRBD1 (5 bases). Trimming stripped 0 bases from V and 5 bases from J, with 7 bases between. CDR1 is LNHNV and CDR2 is YYDKDF in the germline V gene (reference sequence). The CDR3 runs to 14 residues. DNA for the CDR3: TGTGCCACCAGCAGAGACCAGGGAACCGGGGAGCTGTTTTTT. It specifies CATSRDQGTGELFF.